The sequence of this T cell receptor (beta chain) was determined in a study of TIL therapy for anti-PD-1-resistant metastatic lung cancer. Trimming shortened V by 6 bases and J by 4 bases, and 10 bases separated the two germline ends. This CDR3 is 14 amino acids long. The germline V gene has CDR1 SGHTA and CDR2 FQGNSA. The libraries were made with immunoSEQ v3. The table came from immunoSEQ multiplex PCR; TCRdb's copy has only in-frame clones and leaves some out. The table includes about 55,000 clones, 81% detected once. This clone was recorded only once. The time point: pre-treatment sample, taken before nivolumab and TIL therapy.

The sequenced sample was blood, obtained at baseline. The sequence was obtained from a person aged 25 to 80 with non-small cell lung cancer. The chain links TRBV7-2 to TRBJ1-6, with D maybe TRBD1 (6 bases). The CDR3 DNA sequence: TGTGCCAGCAGTCGCGGACAGTATAATTCACCCCTCCACTTT. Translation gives CASSRGQYNSPLHF.